Each of the 3 T cell receptor beta chains below was sequenced from the same sample in a study of cytomegalovirus exposure and HLA in healthy donors. PCR was performed using 60 Vbeta and 13 Jbeta primers. TCRdb's copy holds only in-frame clones and misses some; the assay was immunoSEQ multiplex PCR. Of around 190,000 clones in the sample, around 79% are singletons; the top ten hold around 1.5%. Source material: PBMCs. These receptors originate from a woman aged 45-65 years in good health and CMV-seronegative.

The chain employs TRBV5-4 and TRBJ2-7; 8 bases fit TRBD2. Per the germline V gene, CDR1 is SGHNT and CDR2 is YYREEE (reference sequence). Trimming removed 5 bases from V and 0 bases from J; junction bases left unmatched: 7. The CDR3 extends over 15 amino acids. DNA for the CDR3: TGTGCCAGCAGTCGGGGGGGAATCCGCTCCTACGAGCAGTACTTC. Encoded protein: CASSRGGIRSYEQYF.

V gene TRBV11-2 combines with J gene TRBJ2-1; TRBD2 matches 9 bases. The CDR3 consists of 15 residues. Germline loops: CDR1 SGHAT, CDR2 FQNNGV. With V trimmed by 4 bases and J by 5 bases, 6 bases remained unmatched. Here the CDR3 DNA reads TGTGCCAGCAGCTACCCGGGACTAGCAGACAATGAGCAGTTCTTC. The encoded protein is CASSYPGLADNEQFF.

The chain uses TRBV25-1 and TRBJ1-2; 7 bases are shared with TRBD1. This CDR3 is 12 amino acids long. Germline lookup yields CDR1 MGHDK and CDR2 SYGVNS. Unmatched junction bases numbered 11, after V lost 8 bases and J lost 11 bases. The CDR3 DNA reads TGTGCCAGCTCCTCGACAGGGAAGGGGTACACCTTC. Translating it yields CASSSTGKGYTF.